This TCR beta chain was identified during a study of shared clonotypes between healthy human individuals. About the research overall: Contributing individuals were a couple of females and three males aged 18 to 49.

CDR1 and CDR2 from the germline V gene are SEHNR and FQNEAQ (reference sequence). V shed 5 bases, J shed 3 bases, and the junction held 13 bases outside the gene matches. The CDR3 has 18 residues. Deep was the level used in running the assay. Evenly divided among several immunoSEQ plates was the genomic DNA of each subset. Produced via immunoSEQ multiplex PCR; TCRdb's table is partial and in-frame only. The sample consists of 2,100,000 or so clones, around 95% of them appearing once. The study enrolled healthy HIV-negative adults without recent acute infections or vaccinations as donors. Sequenced input: naive CD4+ T cells sorted from blood. The sample's subset: CD45RA+ positively selected. The chain recombines TRBV7-9 with TRBJ2-2; 9 nucleotides align to TRBD2. The sequence came from a man aged 18 to 29 in good health. CDR3 region: CASSNIPGLAGYTGELFF. The CDR3 nucleotides are TGTGCCAGCAGCAATATCCCCGGGCTAGCGGGATACACCGGGGAGCTGTTTTTT.